A single sample is the source of the 5 T cell receptor beta chains below, sequenced in a study of identifying expanded T cells in peripheral blood (dated by TCRdb to the late 2010s). Libraries were built with the immunoSEQ multiplex PCR assay. The immuneACCESS repertoire file appears here via TCRdb, limited to in-frame rearrangements. These files lack a portion of the clones; in checked studies, under half of the deficit traces to unresolved V genes, and the cause of the others is not known. The sample table holds 65,000 to 95,000 clones, of which 65% to 85% were seen once. Roughly a fifth of the sample goes to the ten largest clones. Sequencing was performed on blood. These receptors were collected from a person aged 18 to 70 in good health.

The chain couples TRBV30 to TRBJ2-7; 8 nucleotides match TRBD2. CDR3 size: 13 residues. Germline V gives CDR1 GTSNPN, CDR2 SVGIG (reference sequence). Trimming took 7 bases from V and 4 from J; bases not matched to a gene: 9. This CDR3 is CASDQGLEYEQYF. CDR3 nucleotides: TGTGCCTCCGATCAGGGACTAGAATACGAGCAGTACTTC.

The chain employs TRBV28 and TRBJ1-2; 8 bases line up with TRBD1. The CDR3 is made up of 11 amino acids. Germline CDR1 and CDR2: MDHEN and SYDVKM. Losses at the gene ends were 4 bases for V and 8 bases for J; bases not matched to a gene: 0. The CDR3 protein is CASSSGGGYTF. In nucleotides, the CDR3 is TGTGCCAGCAGTTCAGGGGGCGGCTACACCTTC.

The V and J genes are TRBV7-9 and TRBJ2-3; D unresolved. CDR3 length: 13 residues. The germline CDR1 and CDR2 sequences are SEHNR and FQNEAQ (reference sequence). V dropped 8 bases and J dropped 2 bases, with 11 bases sitting between them. CDR3 sequence reads: CASGPPPTDTQYF. CDR3 coding DNA: TGTGCCAGCGGACCACCCCCCACAGATACGCAGTATTTT.

The chain uses TRBV19 and TRBJ1-4, with TRBD1 identical over 8 bases. The J segment lost 8 bases and the V segment lost 5 bases, leaving 4 bases of the junction unmatched. This CDR3 region has 13 residues. Germline V lookup: CDR1 LNHDA, CDR2 SQIVND (reference sequence). The CDR3 is CASSQRQGEKLFF. The CDR3 DNA sequence: TGTGCCAGTAGTCAAAGACAGGGGGAAAAACTGTTTTTT. Full variable domain (remainder filled in from reference TRBV19 and TRBJ1-4): DGGITQSPKYLFRKEGQNVTLSCEQNLNHDAMYWYRQDPGQGLRLIYYSQIVNDFQKGDIAEGYSVSREKKESFPLTVTSAQKNPTAFYLCASSQRQGEKLFFGSGTQLSVL.

Of note for this clone: The same CDR3 also results from other DNA sequences found in this sample. The chain recombines TRBV15 with TRBJ1-4; 7 bases match TRBD1. V was clipped by 5 bases and J by 8 bases; unmatched bases: 8. CDR1 is LNHNV and CDR2 is YYDKDF in the germline V gene (reference sequence). The CDR3 extends over 14 amino acids. The CDR3 spells CATSPRQGGEKLFF. The CDR3 nucleotides read TGTGCCACCAGCCCCCGACAGGGTGGCGAAAAACTGTTTTTT.